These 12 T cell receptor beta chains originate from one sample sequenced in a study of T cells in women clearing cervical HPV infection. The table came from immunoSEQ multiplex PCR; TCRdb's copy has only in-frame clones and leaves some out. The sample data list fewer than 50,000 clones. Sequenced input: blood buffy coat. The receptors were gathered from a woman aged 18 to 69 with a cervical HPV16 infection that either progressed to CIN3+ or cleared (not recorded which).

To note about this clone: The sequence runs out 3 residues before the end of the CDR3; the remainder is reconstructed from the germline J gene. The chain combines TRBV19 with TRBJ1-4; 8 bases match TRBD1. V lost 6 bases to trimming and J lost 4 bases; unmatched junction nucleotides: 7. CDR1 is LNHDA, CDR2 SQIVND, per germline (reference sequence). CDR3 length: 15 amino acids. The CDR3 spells CASSQTGALNEKLFF. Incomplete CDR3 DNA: TGTGCCAGTAGCCAGACAGGGGCCCTTAATGAAAAA.

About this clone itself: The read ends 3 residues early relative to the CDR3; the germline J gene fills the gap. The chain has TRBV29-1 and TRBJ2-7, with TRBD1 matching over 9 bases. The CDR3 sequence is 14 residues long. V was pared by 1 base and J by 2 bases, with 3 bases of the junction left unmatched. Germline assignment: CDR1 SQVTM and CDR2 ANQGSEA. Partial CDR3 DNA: TGCAGCGTTGAAGCTGGGACAGGGACCTACGAG. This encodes CSVEAGTGTYE. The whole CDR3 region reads CSVEAGTGTYEQYF.

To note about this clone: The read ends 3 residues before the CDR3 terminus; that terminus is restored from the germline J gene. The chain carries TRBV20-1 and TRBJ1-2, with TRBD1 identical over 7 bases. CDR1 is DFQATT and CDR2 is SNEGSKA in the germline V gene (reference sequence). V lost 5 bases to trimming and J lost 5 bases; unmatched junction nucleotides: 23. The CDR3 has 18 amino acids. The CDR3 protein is CSAEHADRDRANDYGYTF. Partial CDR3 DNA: TGCAGTGCTGAACACGCCGACAGGGACCGAGCTAATGATTATGGC.

The CDR3 protein is CASSLEGQSSPLHF. The DNA read from the CDR3 is TGTGCCAGCAGCTTAGAGGGACAAAGTTCACCC. This chain connects TRBV7-9 to TRBJ1-6; tentatively, D is TRBD1 (6 bases). The CDR3 is cut off 3 residues early in the read; its end comes from the germline J gene. Germline V CDR1 and CDR2: SEHNR, FQNEAQ (reference sequence). The V end lost 1 base, the J end lost 9 bases, and 10 bases lay between the germline ends. This CDR3 region has 14 residues.

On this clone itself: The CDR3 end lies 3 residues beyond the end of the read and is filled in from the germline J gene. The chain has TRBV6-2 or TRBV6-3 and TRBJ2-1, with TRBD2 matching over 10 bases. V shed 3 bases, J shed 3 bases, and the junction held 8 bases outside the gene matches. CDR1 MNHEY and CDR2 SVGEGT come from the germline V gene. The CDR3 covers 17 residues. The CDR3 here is CASSYRPGTSVYNEQFF. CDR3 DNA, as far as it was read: TGTGCCAGCAGTTATAGGCCCGGGACTAGCGTCTACAATGAG.

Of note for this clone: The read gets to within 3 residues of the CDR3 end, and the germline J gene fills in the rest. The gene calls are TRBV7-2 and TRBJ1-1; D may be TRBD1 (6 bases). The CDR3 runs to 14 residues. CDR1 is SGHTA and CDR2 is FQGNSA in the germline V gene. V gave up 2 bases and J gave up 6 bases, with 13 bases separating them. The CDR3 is CASSLIQGGAEAFF. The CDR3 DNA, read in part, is TGTGCCAGCAGCTTAATACAGGGAGGAGCTGAA. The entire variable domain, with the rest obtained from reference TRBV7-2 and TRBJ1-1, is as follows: GAGVSQSPSNKVTEKGKDVELRCDPISGHTALYWYRQSLGQGLEFLIYFQGNSAPDKSGLPSDRFSAERTGGSVSTLTIQRTQQEDSAVYLCASSLIQGGAEAFFGQGTRLTVV.

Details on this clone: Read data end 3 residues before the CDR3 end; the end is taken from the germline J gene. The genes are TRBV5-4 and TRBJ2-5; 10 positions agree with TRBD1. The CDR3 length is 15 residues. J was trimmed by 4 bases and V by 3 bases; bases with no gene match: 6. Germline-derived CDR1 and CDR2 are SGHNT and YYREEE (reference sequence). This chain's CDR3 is CASSWGQGSLETQYF. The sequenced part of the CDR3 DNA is TGTGCCAGCAGCTGGGGACAGGGGTCTTTAGAGACC.

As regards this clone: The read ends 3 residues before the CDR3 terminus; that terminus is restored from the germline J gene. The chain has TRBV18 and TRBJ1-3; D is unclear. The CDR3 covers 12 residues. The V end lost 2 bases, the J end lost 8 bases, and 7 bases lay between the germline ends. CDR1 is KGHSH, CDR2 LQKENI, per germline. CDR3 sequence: CASSPGRDTIYF. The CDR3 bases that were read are TGTGCCAGCTCACCAGGGCGGGACACC.

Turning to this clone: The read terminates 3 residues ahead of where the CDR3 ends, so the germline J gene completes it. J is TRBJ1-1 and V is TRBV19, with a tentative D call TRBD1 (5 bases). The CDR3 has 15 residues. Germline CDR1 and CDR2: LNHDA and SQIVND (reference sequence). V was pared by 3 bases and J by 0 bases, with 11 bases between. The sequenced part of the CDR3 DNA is TGTGCCAGTAGTATGGTTGCAGGGATGAACACTGAA. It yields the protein CASSMVAGMNTE. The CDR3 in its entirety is CASSMVAGMNTEAFF.

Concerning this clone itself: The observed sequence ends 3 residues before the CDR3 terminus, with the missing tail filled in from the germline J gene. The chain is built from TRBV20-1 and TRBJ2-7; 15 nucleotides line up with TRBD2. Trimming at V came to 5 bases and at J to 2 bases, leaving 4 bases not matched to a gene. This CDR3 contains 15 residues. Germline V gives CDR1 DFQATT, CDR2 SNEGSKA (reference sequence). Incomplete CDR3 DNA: TGCAGTGCTGGGACTAGCGGGAGGCTAACCTACGAG. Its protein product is CSAGTSGRLTYE. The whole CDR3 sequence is CSAGTSGRLTYEQYF.

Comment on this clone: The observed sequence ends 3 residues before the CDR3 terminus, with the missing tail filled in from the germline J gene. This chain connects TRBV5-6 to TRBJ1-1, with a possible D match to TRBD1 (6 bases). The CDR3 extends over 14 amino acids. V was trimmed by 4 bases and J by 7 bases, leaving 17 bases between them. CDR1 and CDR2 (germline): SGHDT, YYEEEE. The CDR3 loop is CASSLKGGGGEAFF. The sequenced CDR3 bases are TGTGCCAGCAGCCTGAAAGGAGGGGGAGGTGAA. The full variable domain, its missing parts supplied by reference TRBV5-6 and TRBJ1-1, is DAGVTQSPTHLIKTRGQQVTLRCSPKSGHDTVSWYQQALGQGPQFIFQYYEEEERQRGNFPDRFSGHQFPNYSSELNVNALLLGDSALYLCASSLKGGGGEAFFGQGTRLTVV.

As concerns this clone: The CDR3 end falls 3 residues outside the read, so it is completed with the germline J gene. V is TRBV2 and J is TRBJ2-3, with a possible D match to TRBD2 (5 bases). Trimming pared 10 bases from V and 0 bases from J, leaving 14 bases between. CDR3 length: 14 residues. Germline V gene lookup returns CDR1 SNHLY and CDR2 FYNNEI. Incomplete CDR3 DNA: TGTGCCATTAAGCGAGCGGTAAGCACAGATACG. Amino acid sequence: CAIKRAVSTDT. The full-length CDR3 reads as CAIKRAVSTDTQYF.